This T cell receptor (beta chain) stems from a study of T cells in localized non-small cell lung cancer. The study's findings and limits: In the blood, greater T cell density corresponded to longer overall survival.

About this clone itself: Its antigen remains unknown.

The CDR3 loop spans 14 amino acids. J gave up 6 bases and V 1 base, and 6 bases lay outside the gene matches. CDR1 SNHLY and CDR2 FYNNEI come from the germline V gene. Method: immunoSEQ multiplex PCR; TCRdb's copy keeps in-frame clones and lacks some. The table shows more than 25,000 clones, with 80% to 90% occurring only once. The chain has TRBV2 and TRBJ2-7, with 7 nucleotides matching TRBD1. The TCR was taken from a woman aged 35-75 years with stage I lung adenocarcinoma. The sample consisted of peripheral blood, taken before any cancer treatment. DNA of the CDR3: TGTGCCAGCAGTGAAGGGACAGGCGGCCTCGAGCAGTACTTC. Amino acids: CASSEGTGGLEQYF.